Included here is one T cell receptor beta chain sequence, with context. Its antigen is undetermined. The data originate from a study of response to subunit inactivated influenza vaccine. Study-level points and caveats: It was the authors' suggestion that each seasonal influenza vaccination recruits few new T cells.

TCRdb used MiXCR to reprocess the RT-PCR reads, holding one entry per CDR3 protein. Of 860,000 or so distinct CDR3 sequences listed, 21% are singletons. V shed 6 bases and J shed 1 base, with 12 bases lying between them. The CDR3 consists of 14 residues. This sequence was found in a man aged 45-65 years who received an inactivated influenza vaccine. The starting material was PBMCs from blood, obtained more than 4 days after vaccination. V gene TRBV12-3 or TRBV12-4 combines with J gene TRBJ1-1; D not certain. The CDR3 nucleotides read TGTGCCAGCAGGATTAATTCAGGGAACACTGAAGCTTTCTTT. It translates to CASRINSGNTEAFF.